The clone carrying this T cell receptor (beta chain) was picked up a small number of times. The sample belongs to a study of T cell repertoires in cytomegalovirus infection. Each CDR3 protein is one row after TCRdb ran MiXCR on the reads. The data show 300,000 to 400,000 distinct CDR3 sequences, less than 20% seen once. The V end was cut by 0 bases, the J end by 1 base, with 8 bases between. Germline V gives CDR1 SGHNT, CDR2 YYREEE (reference sequence). The length of the CDR3 is 14 residues. Sample: PBMCs. The V gene is TRBV5-4, the J gene TRBJ2-7; D uncertain. The sequence derives from a human donor in good health (CMV status not recorded). Some clones in this sample may be carry-over from other donors' samples. The chain's CDR3 is CASSLETLSYEQYF. Here the CDR3 DNA reads TGTGCCAGCAGCTTGGAGACATTATCCTACGAGCAGTACTTC.